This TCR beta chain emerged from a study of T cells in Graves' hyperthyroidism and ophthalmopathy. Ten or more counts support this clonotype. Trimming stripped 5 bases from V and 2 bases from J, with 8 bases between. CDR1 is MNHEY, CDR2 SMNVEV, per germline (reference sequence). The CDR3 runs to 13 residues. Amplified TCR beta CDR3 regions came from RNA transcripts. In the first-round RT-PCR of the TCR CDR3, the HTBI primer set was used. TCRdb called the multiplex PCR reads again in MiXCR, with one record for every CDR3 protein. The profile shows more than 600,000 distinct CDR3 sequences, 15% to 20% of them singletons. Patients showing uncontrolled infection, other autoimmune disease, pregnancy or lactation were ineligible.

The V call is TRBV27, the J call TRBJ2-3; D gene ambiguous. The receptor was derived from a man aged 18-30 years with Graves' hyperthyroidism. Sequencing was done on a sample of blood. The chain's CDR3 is CASSPRTTDTQYF. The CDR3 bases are TGTGCCAGCAGTCCCCGGACCACAGATACGCAGTATTTT.